The sequence of this T cell receptor (beta chain) was determined in a study of regulatory T cells in long-lasting Graves disease. Study context: Patients met the persistent Graves' disease definition after over 5 years of antithyroid drugs with positive TSH receptor antibodies. Findings of the study overall: Researchers examined only peripheral blood and not thyroid tissue. Persistent disease was associated with favored TRBV28 usage and with favored use of TRBJ1-2 and TRBJ2-5.

This CDR3 region has 15 residues. The V gene lost 3 bases and the J gene lost 5 bases, with 16 bases spanning the gap. The V gene's germline CDR1 is MNHGY and CDR2 SVAAGI. A note on this clonotype: The antigen remains unidentified.

The authors built TCR beta libraries using iRepertoire HTBI primers and Arm-PCR of CDR3 regions. TCRdb re-called the multiplex PCR reads with MiXCR, one entry per CDR3 protein. The sample has roughly 470,000 distinct CDR3 sequences, more than 20% seen once. Time point denoted: persistent/refractory GD, antithyroid drugs over 5 years with positive TRAb. RNA isolated from PBMCs was used to make the TCR library. The diagnosis of Graves' disease used American Thyroid Association guidelines. The sequence was collected from a female donor with Graves disease. The sample was peripheral blood mononuclear cells (PBMCs), taken when the disease was refractory, from a patient treated with antithyroid drugs. The rearrangement joins TRBV6-9 to TRBJ1-2; D uncertain. The CDR3 DNA reads as TGTGCCAGCAGTTACGGACCCAAACCATCTTATGGCTACACCTTC. It specifies CASSYGPKPSYGYTF.